The rows below give T cell receptor beta chains drawn from one sample of a study of blood T cell repertoires in COVID-19. The protocol was immunoSEQ multiplex PCR, while the TCRdb copy is restricted to in-frame clones and leaves out a portion. The sample has roughly 180,000 clones, roughly 83% seen once; the top ten hold 4.4%. What was sequenced was PBMCs or T cells enriched from blood (not recorded which). The receptors originated from a woman aged 45-65 years who had recovered from COVID-19. CDR3s include the opening cysteine and the closing phenylalanine or tryptophan. Each record gives: clone size, J gene, V gene, D gene, CDR3 protein, CDR3 DNA. A D gene is named only where the DNA matches it firmly. For some rows the clone size is stated as once, few or many, or as a class when expanded; others skip it.

clone_size: .
j_call: TRBJ1-2
v_call: TRBV2
d_call: TRBD1
cdr3_aa: CASSELDRDYGYTF
cdr3_nt: TGTGCCAGCAGTGAATTAGACAGGGACTATGGCTACACCTTC

clone_size: .
j_call: TRBJ1-4
v_call: TRBV9
d_call: .
cdr3_aa: CASSVSTSFNEKLFF
cdr3_nt: TGTGCCAGCAGCGTATCTACCTCATTCAATGAAAAACTGTTTTTT

clone_size: .
j_call: TRBJ2-2
v_call: TRBV28
d_call: .
cdr3_aa: CASKGRTDANTGELFF
cdr3_nt: TGTGCCAGCAAAGGAAGGACAGACGCAAACACCGGGGAGCTGTTTTTT

clone_size: once
j_call: TRBJ2-5
v_call: TRBV30
d_call: .
cdr3_aa: CAWSRTGGDGTQYF
cdr3_nt: TGTGCCTGGTCACGTACAGGCGGGGACGGGACCCAGTACTTC

clone_size: .
j_call: TRBJ2-1
v_call: TRBV3-1/TRBV3-2
d_call: TRBD1
cdr3_aa: CASSRSTGSSYNEQFF
cdr3_nt: TGTGCCAGCAGCAGATCGACAGGGAGCTCCTACAATGAGCAGTTCTTC

clone_size: .
j_call: TRBJ1-5
v_call: TRBV19
d_call: .
cdr3_aa: CASSEGNNQPQHF
cdr3_nt: TGTGCCAGTAGTGAGGGAAACAATCAGCCCCAGCATTTT

clone_size: .
j_call: TRBJ1-1
v_call: TRBV3-1/TRBV3-2
d_call: TRBD1
cdr3_aa: CASTPRIQGRKAEAFF
cdr3_nt: TGTGCCAGCACACCTCGTATACAGGGGAGGAAAGCTGAAGCTTTCTTT

clone_size: .
j_call: TRBJ1-5
v_call: TRBV14
d_call: .
cdr3_aa: CASSQGYGGAQHF
cdr3_nt: TGTGCCAGCAGCCAAGGGTACGGAGGGGCCCAGCATTTT

clone_size: .
j_call: TRBJ1-5
v_call: TRBV10-3
d_call: .
cdr3_aa: CATMMTVGRNQPQHF
cdr3_nt: TGTGCCACCATGATGACGGTGGGGCGCAATCAGCCCCAGCATTTT

clone_size: .
j_call: TRBJ2-2
v_call: TRBV7-7
d_call: TRBD1
cdr3_aa: CASSFRQGPTGELFF
cdr3_nt: TGTGCTAGCAGCTTCCGACAGGGGCCCACCGGGGAGCTGTTTTTT

clone_size: .
j_call: TRBJ2-2
v_call: TRBV7-2
d_call: TRBD1
cdr3_aa: CASSLGGPGTGELFF
cdr3_nt: TGTGCCAGCAGCCTAGGGGGCCCGGGCACCGGGGAGCTGTTTTTT

clone_size: .
j_call: TRBJ1-2
v_call: TRBV28
d_call: TRBD1
cdr3_aa: CASSSPGQGAQGYTF
cdr3_nt: TGTGCCAGCAGTAGTCCGGGACAGGGGGCCCAGGGCTACACCTTC

clone_size: .
j_call: TRBJ1-5
v_call: TRBV7-2
d_call: .
cdr3_aa: CASSLGQPTTNQPQHF
cdr3_nt: TGTGCCAGCAGCCTTGGACAGCCCACGACAAATCAGCCCCAGCATTTT

clone_size: .
j_call: TRBJ2-1
v_call: TRBV13
d_call: .
cdr3_aa: CASSSRDEQFF
cdr3_nt: TGTGCCAGCAGCTCGCGAGATGAGCAGTTCTTC

clone_size: .
j_call: TRBJ1-3
v_call: TRBV7-3
d_call: .
cdr3_aa: CASSPLLGNTIYF
cdr3_nt: TGTGCCAGCAGCCCCCTCCTTGGAAACACCATATATTTT

clone_size: .
j_call: TRBJ1-1
v_call: TRBV20-1
d_call: .
cdr3_aa: CSASDPAGKNTEAFF
cdr3_nt: TGCAGTGCTAGTGACCCCGCCGGGAAGAACACTGAAGCTTTCTTT

clone_size: .
j_call: TRBJ1-2
v_call: TRBV5-1
d_call: .
cdr3_aa: CASSPDPGRDGYGYTF
cdr3_nt: TGCGCCAGCAGCCCTGACCCTGGGAGGGATGGCTATGGCTACACCTTC

clone_size: .
j_call: TRBJ1-1
v_call: TRBV28
d_call: .
cdr3_aa: CASSTAGTEAFF
cdr3_nt: TGTGCCAGCAGTACTGCAGGGACTGAAGCTTTCTTT

clone_size: .
j_call: TRBJ2-2
v_call: TRBV6-5
d_call: .
cdr3_aa: CASRRGRVNTGELFF
cdr3_nt: TGTGCCAGCCGGAGGGGCAGGGTAAACACCGGGGAGCTGTTTTTT

clone_size: once
j_call: TRBJ1-2
v_call: TRBV4-3
d_call: .
cdr3_aa: CASSQEWEGNYGYTF
cdr3_nt: TGCGCCAGCAGCCAAGAATGGGAGGGCAACTATGGCTACACCTTC

clone_size: .
j_call: TRBJ1-2
v_call: TRBV24-1
d_call: .
cdr3_aa: CATSDLQGRNYGYTF
cdr3_nt: TGTGCCACCAGTGATTTGCAGGGTCGGAACTATGGCTACACCTTC

clone_size: .
j_call: TRBJ1-1
v_call: TRBV9
d_call: .
cdr3_aa: CASSVHTFVRGMNTEAFF
cdr3_nt: TGTGCCAGCAGCGTACATACGTTTGTGCGCGGGATGAACACTGAAGCTTTCTTT

clone_size: .
j_call: TRBJ1-5
v_call: TRBV7-9
d_call: TRBD1
cdr3_aa: CASSPQGGQPQHF
cdr3_nt: TGTGCCAGCAGCCCGCAGGGGGGACAGCCCCAGCATTTT

clone_size: .
j_call: TRBJ1-1
v_call: TRBV30
d_call: .
cdr3_aa: CAWSRYRVRGSPNGNTEAFF
cdr3_nt: TGTGCCTGGAGTCGCTACAGGGTTAGGGGCTCCCCGAACGGGAACACTGAAGCTTTCTTT

clone_size: .
j_call: TRBJ2-2
v_call: TRBV7-3
d_call: .
cdr3_aa: CASSLTQGRPNTGELFF
cdr3_nt: TGTGCCAGCAGCTTAACGCAGGGCCGGCCTAACACCGGGGAGCTGTTTTTT

clone_size: .
j_call: TRBJ1-6
v_call: TRBV7-8
d_call: .
cdr3_aa: CASGGVNSPLHF
cdr3_nt: TGTGCCAGCGGCGGGGTTAATTCACCCCTCCACTTT

clone_size: .
j_call: TRBJ1-2
v_call: TRBV18
d_call: .
cdr3_aa: CASSPREATRGYTF
cdr3_nt: TGTGCCAGCTCACCACGAGAGGCAACTCGTGGCTACACCTTC

clone_size: once
j_call: TRBJ1-5
v_call: TRBV19
d_call: .
cdr3_aa: CASSYAGNRGQPQHF
cdr3_nt: TGTGCCAGTAGTTATGCAGGGAATCGAGGTCAGCCCCAGCATTTT

clone_size: .
j_call: TRBJ1-2
v_call: TRBV28
d_call: .
cdr3_aa: CASSLGQGIDNYGYTF
cdr3_nt: TGTGCCAGCAGTTTAGGGCAGGGGATTGATAACTATGGCTACACCTTC

clone_size: .
j_call: TRBJ2-5
v_call: TRBV9
d_call: TRBD1
cdr3_aa: CASSEGAGKETQYF
cdr3_nt: TGTGCCAGCAGCGAGGGGGCAGGGAAAGAGACCCAGTACTTC

clone_size: many
j_call: TRBJ2-2
v_call: TRBV7-3
d_call: .
cdr3_aa: CASSLGQINTGELFF
cdr3_nt: TGTGCCAGCAGCTTAGGGCAGATTAACACCGGGGAGCTGTTTTTT

clone_size: .
j_call: TRBJ1-2
v_call: TRBV7-2
d_call: .
cdr3_aa: CASSLDRPDGYTF
cdr3_nt: TGTGCCAGCAGCTTAGACAGGCCCGATGGCTACACCTTC

clone_size: .
j_call: TRBJ1-6
v_call: TRBV11-2
d_call: .
cdr3_aa: CASSLDARRPLHF
cdr3_nt: TGTGCCAGCAGCTTAGATGCGAGGAGGCCCCTCCACTTT

clone_size: few
j_call: TRBJ2-1
v_call: TRBV4-3
d_call: .
cdr3_aa: CASSLVPLYGSRNEQFF
cdr3_nt: TGCGCCAGCAGCCTCGTCCCCCTTTATGGGAGTAGGAATGAGCAGTTCTTC

clone_size: .
j_call: TRBJ2-2
v_call: TRBV27
d_call: TRBD2
cdr3_aa: CASLSLAANTGELFF
cdr3_nt: TGTGCCAGCCTATCTCTAGCGGCGAACACCGGGGAGCTGTTTTTT